A selection of T cell receptor beta chains follows, all from one sample in a study of OX40 agonist ivuxolimab in advanced cancers. TCRdb's copy holds only in-frame clones and misses some; the assay was immunoSEQ multiplex PCR. Of about 99,000 clones in the sample, roughly 90% were seen once. Material: CD4+ or CD8+ T cells sorted from blood, obtained in a trial of the OX40 agonist ivuxolimab. Every receptor here comes from an adult with an advanced solid tumor such as melanoma, head and neck, liver or kidney cancer. Each CDR3 is given with its conserved first and last residue. The D gene is left open where the match is weak. Only part of the rows carry a size: once, few, many, or a class if the clone is expanded.

.	TRBJ2-5	TRBV7-9	.	CASSSLGGWQETQYF	TGTGCCAGCAGCTCACTAGGGGGGTGGCAAGAGACCCAGTACTTC
.	TRBJ1-4	TRBV5-5	.	CASSLLGFGGEKLFF	TGTGCCAGCAGCTTGTTGGGCTTTGGGGGTGAAAAACTGTTTTTT
.	TRBJ1-1	TRBV5-6	.	CASSLQGNTEAFF	TGTGCCAGCAGCTTACAGGGGAACACTGAAGCTTTCTTT
.	TRBJ2-7	TRBV9	.	CASSAGLQYEQYF	TGTGCCAGCAGCGCCGGACTCCAATACGAGCAGTACTTC
.	TRBJ2-6	TRBV30	.	CAWSSTPHNSGANVLTF	TGTGCCTGGAGTTCCACCCCCCACAACTCTGGGGCCAACGTCCTGACTTTC
once	TRBJ2-7	TRBV6-1	TRBD1	CASSEHDSWTGEQYF	TGTGCCAGCAGTGAACATGACAGCTGGACAGGCGAGCAGTACTTC
.	TRBJ2-3	TRBV6-5	.	CASRRDSTDTQYF	TGTGCCAGCAGACGGGACAGCACAGATACGCAGTATTTT
.	TRBJ2-3	TRBV5-1	.	CASSLATGEVDTQYF	TGCGCCAGCAGCTTGGCGACGGGAGAGGTAGATACGCAGTATTTT
.	TRBJ2-7	TRBV27	.	CASSLSRGSSSYEQYF	TGTGCCAGCAGTTTATCGCGGGGAAGTAGCTCCTACGAGCAGTACTTC
.	TRBJ2-7	TRBV7-2	TRBD1	CASSVYRGRTEQYF	TGTGCCAGCAGCGTATACAGGGGGCGGACCGAGCAGTACTTC
.	TRBJ1-4	TRBV27	.	CASSQTSFGTGGEKLFF	TGTGCCAGCAGTCAAACCTCCTTCGGGACCGGAGGAGAAAAACTGTTTTTT
.	TRBJ2-1	TRBV15	.	CATSRDGGPPVNEQFF	TGTGCCACCAGCAGAGATGGGGGACCGCCCGTCAATGAGCAGTTCTTC
.	TRBJ1-1	TRBV7-2	TRBD1	CASSIQGAGREAFF	TGTGCCAGCAGTATCCAGGGGGCAGGGAGGGAAGCTTTCTTT
.	TRBJ1-5	TRBV6-1	TRBD1	CASSGDRARQPQHF	TGTGCCAGCAGTGGGGACAGGGCGCGTCAGCCCCAGCATTTT